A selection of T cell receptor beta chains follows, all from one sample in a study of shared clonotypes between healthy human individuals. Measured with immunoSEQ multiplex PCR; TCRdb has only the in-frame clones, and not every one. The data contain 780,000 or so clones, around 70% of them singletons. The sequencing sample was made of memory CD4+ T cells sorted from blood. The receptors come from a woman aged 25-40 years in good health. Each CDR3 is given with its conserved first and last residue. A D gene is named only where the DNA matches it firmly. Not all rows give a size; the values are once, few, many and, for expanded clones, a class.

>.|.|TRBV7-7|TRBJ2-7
TGTGCCAGCAGCTTAAACCCCACAGACTCCGAGCAGTACTTC
CASSLNPTDSEQYF
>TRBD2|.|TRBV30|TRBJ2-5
TGTGCCTGGAGTCAGGGACTAGGGGACCAGTACTTC
CAWSQGLGDQYF
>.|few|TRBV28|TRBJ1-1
TGTGCCAGCAGTACCCCGGAAGGGAGGACCACTGAAGCTTTCTTT
CASSTPEGRTTEAFF
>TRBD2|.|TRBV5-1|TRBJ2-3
TGCGCCAGCAGCTTAGCGGGAGGGACAGATACGCAGTATTTT
CASSLAGGTDTQYF
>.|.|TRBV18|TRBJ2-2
TGTGCCAGCTCCGGAGAACGAGGGCCGGGGACCGGGGAGCTGTTTTTT
CASSGERGPGTGELFF
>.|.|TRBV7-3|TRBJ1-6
TGTGCCAGCAGCTTAACAGGGGAGGTAAATTCACCCCTCCACTTT
CASSLTGEVNSPLHF
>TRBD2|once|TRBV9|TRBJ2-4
TGTGCCAGCAGCGTAGTTCAGGTAGCGGGAGAGGTAGGCAAAAACATTCAGTACTTC
CASSVVQVAGEVGKNIQYF
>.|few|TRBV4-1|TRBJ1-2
TGCGCCAGCAGCCAAGATAGGGGATCGAGGGGCTACACCTTC
CASSQDRGSRGYTF
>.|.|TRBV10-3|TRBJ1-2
TGTGCCATCAGTGTAGGGGTTAACTATGGCTACACCTTC
CAISVGVNYGYTF
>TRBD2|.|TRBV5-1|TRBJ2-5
TGCGCCAGCAGCTTGGGTGCGGGAGGGGCCCGAGAGACCCAGTACTTC
CASSLGAGGARETQYF
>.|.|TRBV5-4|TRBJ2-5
TGTGCCAGCAGCGGTCTGTACCAAGAGACCCAGTACTTC
CASSGLYQETQYF
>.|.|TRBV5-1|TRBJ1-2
TGCGCCAGCAGCTTTTCGGGGGGTGACTATGGCTACACCTTC
CASSFSGGDYGYTF
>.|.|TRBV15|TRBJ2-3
TGTGCCACCAGCAGCGACTACCTGATGCCGGGAGATACAGATACGCAGTATTTT
CATSSDYLMPGDTDTQYF
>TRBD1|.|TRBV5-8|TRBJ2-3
TGTGCCAGCAGCAAGGGACAGGGTCAGACAGATACGCAGTATTTT
CASSKGQGQTDTQYF
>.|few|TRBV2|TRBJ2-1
TGTGCCAGTGCCGTCTTGAAGGCGGGTAGTGAGCAGTTCTTC
CASAVLKAGSEQFF
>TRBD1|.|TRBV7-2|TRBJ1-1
TGTGCCAGCAGCGCCAGGGACAGCATGAACACTGAAGCTTTCTTT
CASSARDSMNTEAFF
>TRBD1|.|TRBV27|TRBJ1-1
TGTGCCAGCAGTCGCAACACCGGGACAGTGAACACTGAAGCTTTCTTT
CASSRNTGTVNTEAFF
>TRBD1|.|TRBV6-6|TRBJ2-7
TGTGCCAGCAGGGGGACAGCCGCCTACGAGCAGTACTTC
CASRGTAAYEQYF
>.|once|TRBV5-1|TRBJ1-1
TGCGCCAGCAGCCGGGACGGTAACACTGAAGCTTTCTTT
CASSRDGNTEAFF
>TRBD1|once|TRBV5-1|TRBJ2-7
TGCGCCAGCAGCGGCGACAGGGTTTCCTACGAGCAGTACTTC
CASSGDRVSYEQYF
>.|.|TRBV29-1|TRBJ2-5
TGCAGCGTTGAACGGTCCGCCAAGACCCAGTACTTC
CSVERSAKTQYF
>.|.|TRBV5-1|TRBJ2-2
TGCGCCAGCAGCGGGGACTTGACGGGGGAGCTGTTTTTT
CASSGDLTGELFF
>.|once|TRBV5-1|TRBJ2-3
TGCGCCAGCTATAGCAGCACAGATACGCAGTATTTT
CASYSSTDTQYF
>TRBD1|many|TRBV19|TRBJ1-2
TGTGCCAGTAGCTCCGACAGGGGGCCCTATGGCTACACCTTC
CASSSDRGPYGYTF
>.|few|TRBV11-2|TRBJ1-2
TGTGCCAGCAGCTTAGAGAACTATGGCTACACCTTC
CASSLENYGYTF
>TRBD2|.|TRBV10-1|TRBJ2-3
TGCGCCAGCAGACCTAGCGGGAGTCGATCAGATACGCAGTATTTT
CASRPSGSRSDTQYF
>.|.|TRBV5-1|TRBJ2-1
TGCGCCAGCAGCTTGGCCTCGCGTGGAACTAGTGAGCAGTTCTTC
CASSLASRGTSEQFF
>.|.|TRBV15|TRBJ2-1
TGTGCCACCGGAAAACCCGGGACTCGAAAATACAATGAGCAGTTCTTC
CATGKPGTRKYNEQFF
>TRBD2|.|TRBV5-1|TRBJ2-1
TGCGCCAGCAGCTTAGTAGCGGGGGACCCTTACAATGAGCAGTTCTTC
CASSLVAGDPYNEQFF
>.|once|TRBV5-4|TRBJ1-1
TGTGCCAGCAGTGTGACACTGAACACTGAAGCTTTCTTT
CASSVTLNTEAFF
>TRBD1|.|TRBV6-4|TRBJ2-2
TGTGCCAGCAGTGTCCAGGGGGCCACCGGGGAGCTGTTTTTT
CASSVQGATGELFF
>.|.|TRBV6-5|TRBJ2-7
TGTGCCAGCAGTTACTCGGGGACCAGTCTCTGGCAGTACTTC
CASSYSGTSLWQYF
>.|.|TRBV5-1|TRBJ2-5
TGCGCCAGCAGTTCCACGACGACAGTAGAAGGGACCCAGTACTTC
CASSSTTTVEGTQYF
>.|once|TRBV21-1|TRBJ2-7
TGTGCCAGCAGCAGGGCCAGGGACTGGCTGTGGGAGGAGCAGTACTTC
CASSRARDWLWEEQYF
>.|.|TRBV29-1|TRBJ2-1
TGCAGCGTTGGAGGGGGATTAGGCAATGAGCAGTTCTTC
CSVGGGLGNEQFF
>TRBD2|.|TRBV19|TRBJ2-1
TGTGCCGCGGGACTAGCCGCGGGTGAGCAGTTCTTC
CAAGLAAGEQFF
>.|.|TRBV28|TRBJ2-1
TGTGCCAGCAGTCCCCCTGGCTCCTACAATGAGCAGTTCTTC
CASSPPGSYNEQFF
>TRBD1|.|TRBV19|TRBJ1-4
TGTGCCAGTAGTATGTATGGACAGGGGGGAGAAAAACTGTTTTTT
CASSMYGQGGEKLFF
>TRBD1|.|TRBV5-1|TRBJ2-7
TGCGCCAGCAGCTTGGACAGGGGCGAGCAGTACTTC
CASSLDRGEQYF
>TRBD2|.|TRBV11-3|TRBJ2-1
TGTGCCAGCAGCTTAGGGTTGGGAGCGGGAGGGAATGAGCAGTTCTTC
CASSLGLGAGGNEQFF
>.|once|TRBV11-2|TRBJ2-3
TGTGCCAGCAGCTTAGCGGGAGTGTGGGGCACAGATACGCAGTATTTT
CASSLAGVWGTDTQYF
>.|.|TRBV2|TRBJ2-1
TGTGCCAGCAAGGAGGGTAATGAGCAGTTCTTC
CASKEGNEQFF
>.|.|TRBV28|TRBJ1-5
TGTGCCAGCAGTTCGGGGGACGGCCCAAAGGTGAATCAGCCCCAGCATTTT
CASSSGDGPKVNQPQHF
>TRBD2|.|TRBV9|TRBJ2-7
TGTGCCAGCAGCGTAGGGTCGGGAGGGCAGTACTTC
CASSVGSGGQYF
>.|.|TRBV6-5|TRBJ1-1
TGTGCCTGCTCTTACAGGATGAACACTGAAGCTTTCTTT
CACSYRMNTEAFF
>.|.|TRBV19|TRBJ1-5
TGTGCCAGTAGTATTCTTCACCGGGACAGCAATCAGCCCCAGCATTTT
CASSILHRDSNQPQHF
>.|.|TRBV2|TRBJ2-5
TGTGCCAGCAGTGACATACTCACCCCACCCCGAGAGACCCAGTACTTC
CASSDILTPPRETQYF
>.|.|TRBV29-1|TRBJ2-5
TGCAGCGTTGGATGGGGGGCCCAAGAGACCCAGTACTTC
CSVGWGAQETQYF
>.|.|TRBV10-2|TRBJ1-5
TGCGCCAGCAGTGAGTCTGGGGAAAATCAGCCCCAGCATTTT
CASSESGENQPQHF
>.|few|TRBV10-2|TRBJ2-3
TGCGCCAGCAGGGTAGAAAGCACAGATACGCAGTATTTT
CASRVESTDTQYF
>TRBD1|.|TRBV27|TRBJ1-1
TGTGCCAGCACAGGGGACAGGAAAGCTTTCTTT
CASTGDRKAFF
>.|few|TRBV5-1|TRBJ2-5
TGCGCCAGCAGCATGGACGCGACAGAGACCCAGTACTTC
CASSMDATETQYF
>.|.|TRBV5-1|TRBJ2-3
TGCGCCAGCAGCCCACGGGGCAGCAACACAGATACGCAGTATTTT
CASSPRGSNTDTQYF
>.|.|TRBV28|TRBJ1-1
TGTGCCAGCCCCCTCGGGGGGGGGAGGACTGAAGCTTTCTTT
CASPLGGGRTEAFF
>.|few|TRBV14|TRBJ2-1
TGTGCCAGCAGCCTGACTAGTGTTTTGTTCTTC
CASSLTSVLFF